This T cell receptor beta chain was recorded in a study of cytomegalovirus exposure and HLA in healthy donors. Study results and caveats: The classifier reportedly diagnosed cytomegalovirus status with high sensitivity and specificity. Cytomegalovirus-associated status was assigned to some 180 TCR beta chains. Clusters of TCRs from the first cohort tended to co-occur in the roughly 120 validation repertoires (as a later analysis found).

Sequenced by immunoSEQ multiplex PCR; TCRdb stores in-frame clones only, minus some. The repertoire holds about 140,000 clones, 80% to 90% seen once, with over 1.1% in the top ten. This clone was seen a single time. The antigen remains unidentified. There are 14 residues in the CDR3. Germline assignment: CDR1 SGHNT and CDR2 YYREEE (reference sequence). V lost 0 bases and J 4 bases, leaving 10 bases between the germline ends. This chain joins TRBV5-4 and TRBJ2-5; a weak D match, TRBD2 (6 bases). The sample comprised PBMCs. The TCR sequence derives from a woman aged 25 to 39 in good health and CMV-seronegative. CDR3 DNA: TGTGCCAGCAGCTTGGTGGAGGGGCGAGAGACCCAGTACTTC. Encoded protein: CASSLVEGRETQYF.